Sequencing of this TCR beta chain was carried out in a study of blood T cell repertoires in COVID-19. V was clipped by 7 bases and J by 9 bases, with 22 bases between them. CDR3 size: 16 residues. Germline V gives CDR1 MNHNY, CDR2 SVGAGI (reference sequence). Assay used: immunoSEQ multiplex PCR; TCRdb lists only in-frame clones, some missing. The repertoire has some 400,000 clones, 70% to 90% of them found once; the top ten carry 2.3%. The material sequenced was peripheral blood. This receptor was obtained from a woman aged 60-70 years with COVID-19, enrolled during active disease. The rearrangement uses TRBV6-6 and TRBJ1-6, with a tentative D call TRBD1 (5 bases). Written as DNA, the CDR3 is TGTGCCAGCACCGTGTCAGCGGGGCTGGTCAGTTCACCCCTCCACTTT. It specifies CASTVSAGLVSSPLHF.